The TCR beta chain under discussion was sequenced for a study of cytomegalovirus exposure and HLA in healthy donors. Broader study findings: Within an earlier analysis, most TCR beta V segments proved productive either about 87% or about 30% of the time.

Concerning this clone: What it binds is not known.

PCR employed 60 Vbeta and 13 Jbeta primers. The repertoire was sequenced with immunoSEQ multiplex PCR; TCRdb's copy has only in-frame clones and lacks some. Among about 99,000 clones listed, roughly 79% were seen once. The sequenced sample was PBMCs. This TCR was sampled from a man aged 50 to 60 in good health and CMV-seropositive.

In DNA, the CDR3 is TGTGCCAGTAAGACTAGTCGGAACACCGGGGAGCTGTTTTTT. Translation: CASKTSRNTGELFF. The rearrangement links TRBV6-4 to TRBJ2-2; a weak D match, TRBD2 (6 bases). With 9 bases removed from V and 1 base from J, the gap between germline ends came to 12 bases. This CDR3 region has 14 residues. The germline gives CDR1 MRHNA, CDR2 SNTAGT.